The rows below give T cell receptor beta chains drawn from one sample of a study of blood T cells in healthy people across ages. TCRdb called the 5' RACE reads again in MiXCR, with one record for every CDR3 protein. Of hundreds of thousands of distinct CDR3 sequences in the sample, just under 25% were seen once. These same data were also listed under a study on T cells of mothers and their children.

The sequenced sample consisted of blood. The receptors come from a boy between 10 and 17 years old in good health. CDR3s include the opening cysteine and the closing phenylalanine or tryptophan. The D gene is left open where the match is weak. Part of the rows lack a size; the others show once, few, many or a class for expanded clones.

clone size: -
D gene: -
V gene: TRBV10-3
J gene: TRBJ2-7
CDR3 DNA: TGTGCCATCAGTGGGCAGGGCTACGAGCAGTACTTC
CDR3 protein: CAISGQGYEQYF

clone size: -
D gene: TRBD2
V gene: TRBV5-1
J gene: TRBJ2-1
CDR3 DNA: TGCGCCAGCAGCGGCCGCCGGCTCCAGCGGGGTGAGCAGTTCTTC
CDR3 protein: CASSGRRLQRGEQFF

clone size: -
D gene: -
V gene: TRBV11-2
J gene: TRBJ2-2
CDR3 DNA: TGTGCCAGCAGCTTAGGCCAGGGAGGCGGGGAGCTGTTTTTT
CDR3 protein: CASSLGQGGGELFF

clone size: once
D gene: -
V gene: TRBV20-1
J gene: TRBJ1-2
CDR3 DNA: TGCAGTGCTAGGAAAGGCTATGGCTACACCTTC
CDR3 protein: CSARKGYGYTF

clone size: -
D gene: -
V gene: TRBV5-1
J gene: TRBJ1-4
CDR3 DNA: TGCGCCAGCAGCTGGACCGGAAACCGAGAAAAACTGTTTTTT
CDR3 protein: CASSWTGNREKLFF

clone size: -
D gene: -
V gene: TRBV7-2
J gene: TRBJ1-1
CDR3 DNA: TGTGCCAGCAGCTTAGCGAGGAGACAGGACACTGAAGCTTTCTTT
CDR3 protein: CASSLARRQDTEAFF

clone size: -
D gene: -
V gene: TRBV7-9
J gene: TRBJ1-2
CDR3 DNA: TGTGCGTGGGTCAGACCGTCTGGCTATGGCTACACCTTC
CDR3 protein: CAWVRPSGYGYTF

clone size: -
D gene: -
V gene: TRBV24-1
J gene: TRBJ2-5
CDR3 DNA: TGTGCCCCCGACGGCAATCAAGAGACCCAGTACTTC
CDR3 protein: CAPDGNQETQYF

clone size: -
D gene: TRBD1
V gene: TRBV28
J gene: TRBJ2-7
CDR3 DNA: TGTGCCAGCGGGTTAGGGGGACAGGGCTACGAGCAGTACTTC
CDR3 protein: CASGLGGQGYEQYF

clone size: -
D gene: -
V gene: TRBV12-3/TRBV12-4
J gene: TRBJ2-7
CDR3 DNA: TGTGCCAGCAGCCCCGGACAGACTAGTACCTACGAGCAGTACTTC
CDR3 protein: CASSPGQTSTYEQYF

clone size: -
D gene: TRBD1
V gene: TRBV15
J gene: TRBJ2-7
CDR3 DNA: TGTGCCACCAGCGCCCCGAGGACAGGGATCTACGAGCAGTACTTC
CDR3 protein: CATSAPRTGIYEQYF

clone size: -
D gene: TRBD2
V gene: TRBV5-5
J gene: TRBJ2-1
CDR3 DNA: TGTGCCAGCAGCTTGAATCGCGGGAGGGCCAATGAGCAGTTCTTC
CDR3 protein: CASSLNRGRANEQFF

clone size: -
D gene: -
V gene: TRBV2
J gene: TRBJ2-1
CDR3 DNA: TGTGCCAGCACCCAGATGTCGCCCGGATACAATGAGCAGTTCTTC
CDR3 protein: CASTQMSPGYNEQFF

clone size: few
D gene: -
V gene: TRBV20-1
J gene: TRBJ2-5
CDR3 DNA: TGCAGTGCTAAACGGCAAGAGACCCAGTACTTC
CDR3 protein: CSAKRQETQYF

clone size: few
D gene: TRBD2
V gene: TRBV9
J gene: TRBJ2-5
CDR3 DNA: TGTGCCAGCAGCGAGGGGACTAGCGGGGAGCACCAAGAGACCCAGTACTTC
CDR3 protein: CASSEGTSGEHQETQYF

clone size: few
D gene: -
V gene: TRBV6-5
J gene: TRBJ2-7
CDR3 DNA: TGTGCCAGCAGTTACTCTTTGGACCCGACGGAGCAGTACTTC
CDR3 protein: CASSYSLDPTEQYF

clone size: few
D gene: TRBD1
V gene: TRBV5-1
J gene: TRBJ2-7
CDR3 DNA: TGCGCCAGCAGCCCAGACCTACAGGGGTCCTACGAGCAGTACTTC
CDR3 protein: CASSPDLQGSYEQYF

clone size: -
D gene: TRBD1
V gene: TRBV20-1
J gene: TRBJ1-2
CDR3 DNA: TGCAGTGCTAGTGGGGACAGGGACTATGGCTACACCTTC
CDR3 protein: CSASGDRDYGYTF

clone size: few
D gene: -
V gene: TRBV7-9
J gene: TRBJ1-2
CDR3 DNA: TGTGCCAGCAGCTTAGACGTGGGCAGGGGCGGTGGCGGCTACACCTTC
CDR3 protein: CASSLDVGRGGGGYTF

clone size: few
D gene: -
V gene: TRBV15
J gene: TRBJ2-1
CDR3 DNA: TGTGCCACCACCGACCTTTTAAGGGATGAGCAGTTCTTC
CDR3 protein: CATTDLLRDEQFF

clone size: few
D gene: -
V gene: TRBV20-1
J gene: TRBJ2-1
CDR3 DNA: TGCAGTGCTCACCGGGTAAATGAGCAGTTCTTC
CDR3 protein: CSAHRVNEQFF

clone size: many
D gene: -
V gene: TRBV20-1
J gene: TRBJ2-5
CDR3 DNA: TGCAGTGCTAGAGAGTTCAAGCGTTCGTACCAAGAGACCCAGTACTTC
CDR3 protein: CSAREFKRSYQETQYF

clone size: many
D gene: -
V gene: TRBV4-1
J gene: TRBJ1-1
CDR3 DNA: TGCGCCAGCAGCCAAGATCGGGCCAGGAACACTGAAGCTTTCTTT
CDR3 protein: CASSQDRARNTEAFF

clone size: -
D gene: -
V gene: TRBV15
J gene: TRBJ2-3
CDR3 DNA: TGTGCCACCAGCAGGAAGGGGGGGGCCGGAGATACGCAGTATTTT
CDR3 protein: CATSRKGGAGDTQYF

clone size: -
D gene: -
V gene: TRBV4-2
J gene: TRBJ2-1
CDR3 DNA: TGTGCCAGCAGCCTAGTAGGGGAACAAAATGAGCAGTTCTTC
CDR3 protein: CASSLVGEQNEQFF

clone size: few
D gene: -
V gene: TRBV13
J gene: TRBJ2-3
CDR3 DNA: TGTGCCAGCAGCAGGGGAATGACAGATACGCAGTATTTT
CDR3 protein: CASSRGMTDTQYF

clone size: -
D gene: -
V gene: TRBV29-1
J gene: TRBJ2-7
CDR3 DNA: TGCAGCGTTGGGGAAGTAACCTACGAGCAGTACTTC
CDR3 protein: CSVGEVTYEQYF

clone size: -
D gene: -
V gene: TRBV5-6
J gene: TRBJ1-2
CDR3 DNA: TGTGCCAGCAGCACCGACAGTTATGGCTACACCTTC
CDR3 protein: CASSTDSYGYTF

clone size: -
D gene: -
V gene: TRBV29-1
J gene: TRBJ2-7
CDR3 DNA: TGCAGCGTTACCGAAAACGAGCAGTACTTC
CDR3 protein: CSVTENEQYF

clone size: -
D gene: -
V gene: TRBV7-9
J gene: TRBJ2-1
CDR3 DNA: TGTGCCAGCAGCGACCTACTAGTTTACAATGAGCAGTTCTTC
CDR3 protein: CASSDLLVYNEQFF

clone size: few
D gene: TRBD2
V gene: TRBV20-1
J gene: TRBJ2-5
CDR3 DNA: TGCAGTGCTAGAGAAGGGGTAGCGGGAGTGGGAGAGACCCAGTACTTC
CDR3 protein: CSAREGVAGVGETQYF

clone size: -
D gene: -
V gene: TRBV28
J gene: TRBJ2-7
CDR3 DNA: TGTGCCAGCAGTTTGGGAGTGGGCGAGCAGTACTTC
CDR3 protein: CASSLGVGEQYF

clone size: few
D gene: -
V gene: TRBV28
J gene: TRBJ2-4
CDR3 DNA: TGTGCCAGCAGTTTATCCACACCTCACCCAGCCAAAAACATTCAGTACTTC
CDR3 protein: CASSLSTPHPAKNIQYF

clone size: few
D gene: -
V gene: TRBV3-1
J gene: TRBJ2-7
CDR3 DNA: TGTGCCAGCAGCCGGGAGGAGGGGGACGAGCAGTACTTC
CDR3 protein: CASSREEGDEQYF

clone size: few
D gene: -
V gene: TRBV5-1
J gene: TRBJ2-7
CDR3 DNA: TGCGCCAGCAGCATTGGACAGTACTACGAGCAGTACTTC
CDR3 protein: CASSIGQYYEQYF

clone size: -
D gene: -
V gene: TRBV7-3
J gene: TRBJ1-1
CDR3 DNA: TGTGCCAGCAGCCCCGGCGGGTCGAAGAACACTGAAGCTTTCTTT
CDR3 protein: CASSPGGSKNTEAFF

clone size: -
D gene: -
V gene: TRBV7-8
J gene: TRBJ1-5
CDR3 DNA: TGTGCCAGCAGCTTAGTGACAGAAAATCAGCCCCAGCATTTT
CDR3 protein: CASSLVTENQPQHF

clone size: few
D gene: TRBD2
V gene: TRBV10-3
J gene: TRBJ2-7
CDR3 DNA: TGTGCCATCAGTGAGGGAGCGGGAGCCTACGAGCAGTACTTC
CDR3 protein: CAISEGAGAYEQYF

clone size: few
D gene: -
V gene: TRBV7-9
J gene: TRBJ2-5
CDR3 DNA: TGTGCCAGCAGAACGGAGTACCAAGAGACCCAGTACTTC
CDR3 protein: CASRTEYQETQYF

clone size: -
D gene: -
V gene: TRBV29-1
J gene: TRBJ2-3
CDR3 DNA: TGCAGCGTCGCCCCCAGGGGAGCAGATACGCAGTATTTT
CDR3 protein: CSVAPRGADTQYF

clone size: few
D gene: TRBD1
V gene: TRBV29-1
J gene: TRBJ2-3
CDR3 DNA: TGCAGCATCCCTGGACAGGGGGCGACAGATACGCAGTATTTT
CDR3 protein: CSIPGQGATDTQYF

clone size: -
D gene: -
V gene: TRBV5-6
J gene: TRBJ2-1
CDR3 DNA: TGTGCCAGCAGCTTGGACGGGGTAGGCTACAATGAGCAGTTCTTC
CDR3 protein: CASSLDGVGYNEQFF

clone size: few
D gene: -
V gene: TRBV7-2
J gene: TRBJ2-1
CDR3 DNA: TGTGCCAGCAGCTTAGTTTCGGGAGTGGGCAATGAGCAGTTCTTC
CDR3 protein: CASSLVSGVGNEQFF

clone size: few
D gene: TRBD1
V gene: TRBV24-1
J gene: TRBJ2-7
CDR3 DNA: TGTGCCACCAGTGATTTGGGGGACAGCTACGAGCAGTACTTC
CDR3 protein: CATSDLGDSYEQYF

clone size: -
D gene: -
V gene: TRBV4-3
J gene: TRBJ2-1
CDR3 DNA: TGCGCCAGCAGCCAAGATCTAGCCGCGGGGGCGAACAATGCGCAGTTCTTC
CDR3 protein: CASSQDLAAGANNAQFF

clone size: few
D gene: -
V gene: TRBV12-3/TRBV12-4
J gene: TRBJ2-4
CDR3 DNA: TGTGCCAGGGCTGGGGGCGAAGCCAAAAACATTCAGTACTTC
CDR3 protein: CARAGGEAKNIQYF

clone size: -
D gene: TRBD1
V gene: TRBV12-3/TRBV12-4
J gene: TRBJ1-2
CDR3 DNA: TGTGCCAGCAGACCAGACAGGGGCTATGGCTACACCTTC
CDR3 protein: CASRPDRGYGYTF

clone size: few
D gene: TRBD2
V gene: TRBV27
J gene: TRBJ2-3
CDR3 DNA: TGTGCCAGCAGTTTACCTGGGACTAGCGGGAACACAGATACGCAGTATTTT
CDR3 protein: CASSLPGTSGNTDTQYF

clone size: -
D gene: TRBD2
V gene: TRBV3-1
J gene: TRBJ2-2
CDR3 DNA: TGTGCCAGCAGCCATCTGGGACTAACCGCGAACACCGGGGAGCTGTTTTTT
CDR3 protein: CASSHLGLTANTGELFF

clone size: -
D gene: -
V gene: TRBV29-1
J gene: TRBJ2-7
CDR3 DNA: TGCAGCGTCAGCGCCGGGGCCCACGAGCAGTACTTC
CDR3 protein: CSVSAGAHEQYF

clone size: few
D gene: -
V gene: TRBV27
J gene: TRBJ2-2
CDR3 DNA: TGTGCCGCCGGGACGCTCAGCACCGGGGAGCTGTTTTTT
CDR3 protein: CAAGTLSTGELFF

clone size: -
D gene: -
V gene: TRBV25-1
J gene: TRBJ2-5
CDR3 DNA: TGTGCCAGCAGTGAAGACACGGTTTTGGAGACCCAGTACTTC
CDR3 protein: CASSEDTVLETQYF

clone size: few
D gene: -
V gene: TRBV29-1
J gene: TRBJ2-5
CDR3 DNA: TGCAGCGTTGAAGGGCAGGCTGGGGAGACCCAGTACTTC
CDR3 protein: CSVEGQAGETQYF

clone size: few
D gene: TRBD2
V gene: TRBV7-3
J gene: TRBJ2-3
CDR3 DNA: TGTGCCAGCAGCTTAGCGGGAGGACTCACGTATACGCAGTATTTT
CDR3 protein: CASSLAGGLTYTQYF

clone size: -
D gene: -
V gene: TRBV7-2
J gene: TRBJ2-1
CDR3 DNA: TGTGCCAGCAGCTTTAACCGGGACAATGAGCAGTTCTTC
CDR3 protein: CASSFNRDNEQFF